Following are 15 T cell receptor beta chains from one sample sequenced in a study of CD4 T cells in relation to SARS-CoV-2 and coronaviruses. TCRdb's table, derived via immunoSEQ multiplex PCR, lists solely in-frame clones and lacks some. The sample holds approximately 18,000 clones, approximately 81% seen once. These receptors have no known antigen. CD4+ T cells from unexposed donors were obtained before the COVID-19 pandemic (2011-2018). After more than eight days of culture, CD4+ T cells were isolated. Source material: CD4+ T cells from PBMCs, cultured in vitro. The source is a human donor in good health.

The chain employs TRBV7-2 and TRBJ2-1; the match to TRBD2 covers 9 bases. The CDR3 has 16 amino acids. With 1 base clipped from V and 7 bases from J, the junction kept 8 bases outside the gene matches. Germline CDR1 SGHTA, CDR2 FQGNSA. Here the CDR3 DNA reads TGTGCCAGCAGCTTAGAAGGCCGCGGGGGGGGGAATGAGCAGTTCTTC. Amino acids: CASSLEGRGGGNEQFF.

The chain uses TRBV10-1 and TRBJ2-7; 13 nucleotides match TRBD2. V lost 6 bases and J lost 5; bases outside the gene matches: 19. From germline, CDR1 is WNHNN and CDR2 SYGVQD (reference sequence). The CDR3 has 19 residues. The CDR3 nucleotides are TGCGCCAGCAGATTCGGGACTAGCGGGATAGTCGGGCCTTTCGACGAGCAGTACTTC. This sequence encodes CASRFGTSGIVGPFDEQYF.

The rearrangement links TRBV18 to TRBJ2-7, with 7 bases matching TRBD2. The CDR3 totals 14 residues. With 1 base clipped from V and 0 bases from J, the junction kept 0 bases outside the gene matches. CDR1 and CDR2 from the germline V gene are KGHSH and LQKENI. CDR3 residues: CASSPRGGSYEQYF. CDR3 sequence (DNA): TGTGCCAGCTCACCACGGGGGGGCTCCTACGAGCAGTACTTC.

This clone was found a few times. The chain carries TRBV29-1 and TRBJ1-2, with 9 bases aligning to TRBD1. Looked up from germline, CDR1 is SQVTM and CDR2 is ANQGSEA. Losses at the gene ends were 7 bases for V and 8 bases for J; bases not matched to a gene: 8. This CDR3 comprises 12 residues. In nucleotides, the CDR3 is TGCAGCGCCGGACGGACAGGGGAGGGCTACACCTTC. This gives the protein CSAGRTGEGYTF.

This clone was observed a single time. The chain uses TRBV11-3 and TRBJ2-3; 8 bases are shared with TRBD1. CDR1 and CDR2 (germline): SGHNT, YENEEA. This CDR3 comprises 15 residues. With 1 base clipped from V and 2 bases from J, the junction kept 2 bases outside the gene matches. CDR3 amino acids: CASSLGQGNTDTQYF. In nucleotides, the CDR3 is TGTGCCAGCAGCTTAGGACAGGGGAACACAGATACGCAGTATTTT.

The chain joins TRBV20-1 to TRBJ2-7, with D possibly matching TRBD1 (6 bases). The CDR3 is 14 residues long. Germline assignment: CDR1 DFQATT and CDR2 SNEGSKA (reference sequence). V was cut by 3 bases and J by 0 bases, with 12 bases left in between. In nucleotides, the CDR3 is TGCAGTGCTAGTGACAGGCCTGTCTCCTACGAGCAGTACTTC. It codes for CSASDRPVSYEQYF.

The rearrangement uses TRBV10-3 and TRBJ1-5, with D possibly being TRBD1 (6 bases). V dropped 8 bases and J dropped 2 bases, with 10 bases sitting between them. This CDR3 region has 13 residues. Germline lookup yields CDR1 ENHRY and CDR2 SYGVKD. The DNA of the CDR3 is TGTGCCATCGCGGGGGGCGGCAATCAGCCCCAGCATTTT. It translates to CAIAGGGNQPQHF.

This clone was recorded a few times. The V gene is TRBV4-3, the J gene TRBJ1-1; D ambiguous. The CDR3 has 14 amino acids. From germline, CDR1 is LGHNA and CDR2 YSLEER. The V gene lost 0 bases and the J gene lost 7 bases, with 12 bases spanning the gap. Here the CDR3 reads CASSQDYGLFEAFF. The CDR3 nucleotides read TGCGCCAGCAGCCAAGACTACGGACTATTTGAAGCTTTCTTT.

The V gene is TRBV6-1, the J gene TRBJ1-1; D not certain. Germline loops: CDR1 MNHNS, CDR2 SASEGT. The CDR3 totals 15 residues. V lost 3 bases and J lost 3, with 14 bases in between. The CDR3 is CASSDGPNSDTEAFF. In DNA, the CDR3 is TGTGCCAGCAGTGACGGCCCGAATTCGGACACTGAAGCTTTCTTT.

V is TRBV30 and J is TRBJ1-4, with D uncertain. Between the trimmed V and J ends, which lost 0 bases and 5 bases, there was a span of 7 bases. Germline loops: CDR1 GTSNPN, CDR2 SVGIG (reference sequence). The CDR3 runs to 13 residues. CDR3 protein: CAWSVRWNEKLFF. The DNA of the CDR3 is TGTGCCTGGAGTGTAAGGTGGAATGAAAAACTGTTTTTT. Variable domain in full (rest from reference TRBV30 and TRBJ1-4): SQTIHQWPATLVQPVGSPLSLECTVEGTSNPNLYWYRQAAGRGLQLLFYSVGIGQISSEVPQNLSASRPQDRQFILSSKKLLLSDSGFYLCAWSVRWNEKLFFGSGTQLSVL.

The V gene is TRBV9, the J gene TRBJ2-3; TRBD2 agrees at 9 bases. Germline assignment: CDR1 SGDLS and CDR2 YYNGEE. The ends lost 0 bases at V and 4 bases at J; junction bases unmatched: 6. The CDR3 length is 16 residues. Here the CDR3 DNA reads TGTGCCAGCAGCGTAGGCCCTAGCGGGAACGCAGATACGCAGTATTTT. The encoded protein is CASSVGPSGNADTQYF. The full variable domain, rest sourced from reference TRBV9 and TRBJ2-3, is DSGVTQTPKHLITATGQRVTLRCSPRSGDLSVYWYQQSLDQGLQFLIQYYNGEERAKGNILERFSAQQFPDLHSELNLSSLELGDSALYFCASSVGPSGNADTQYFGPGTRLTVL.

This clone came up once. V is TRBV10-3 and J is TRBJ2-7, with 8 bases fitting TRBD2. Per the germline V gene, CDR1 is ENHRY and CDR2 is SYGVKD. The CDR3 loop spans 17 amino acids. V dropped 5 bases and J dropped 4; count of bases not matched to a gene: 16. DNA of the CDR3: TGTGCCATCAGTACCGGGGTTGGCGGGGGGCTTTTTTACGAGCAGTACTTC. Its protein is CAISTGVGGGLFYEQYF.

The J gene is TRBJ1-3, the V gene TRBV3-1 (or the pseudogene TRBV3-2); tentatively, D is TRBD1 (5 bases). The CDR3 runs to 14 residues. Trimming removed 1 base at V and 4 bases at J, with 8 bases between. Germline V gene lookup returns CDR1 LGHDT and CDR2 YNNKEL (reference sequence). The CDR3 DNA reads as TGTGCCAGCAGCCAAGTAGGGGTCGGAAACACCATATATTTT. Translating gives CASSQVGVGNTIYF.

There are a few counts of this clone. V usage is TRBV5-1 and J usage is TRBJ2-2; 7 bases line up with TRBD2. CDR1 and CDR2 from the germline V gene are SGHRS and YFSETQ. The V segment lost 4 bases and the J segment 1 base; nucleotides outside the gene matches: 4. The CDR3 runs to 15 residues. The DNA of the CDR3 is TGCGCCAGCAGCCAGGGCGGGGGGAACACCGGGGAGCTGTTTTTT. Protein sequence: CASSQGGGNTGELFF.

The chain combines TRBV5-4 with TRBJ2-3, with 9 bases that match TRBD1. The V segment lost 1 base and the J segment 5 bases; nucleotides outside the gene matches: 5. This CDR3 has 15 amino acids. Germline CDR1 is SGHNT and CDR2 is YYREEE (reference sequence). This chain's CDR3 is CASSLIGTGRDTQYF. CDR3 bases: TGTGCCAGCAGCTTGATCGGGACAGGGCGAGATACGCAGTATTTT.